These 8 T cell receptor beta chains originate from one sample sequenced in a study of blood T cells in healthy people across ages. A sample-barcoded 5' primer and a J-beta primer mix were used in a second PCR of about 7 to 12 cycles. In TCRdb, the 5' RACE reads were re-called with MiXCR into one record per CDR3 protein. The table includes 2 million or so distinct CDR3 sequences, 40% to 55% detected once. Sequencing input: blood. Receptors were obtained from a woman in her thirties or forties in good health.

This clonotype turned up a few times. The chain links TRBV28 to TRBJ1-2; D remains unclear. Trimming removed 3 bases at V and 5 bases at J, with 10 bases between. The CDR3 loop spans 13 amino acids. CDR1 and CDR2 (germline): MDHEN, SYDVKM. The CDR3 protein is CASSLRLGYGYTF. In DNA, the CDR3 is TGTGCCAGCAGTTTGAGATTGGGGTATGGCTACACCTTC.

This clonotype was detected once. V usage is TRBV5-6 and J usage is TRBJ1-4, with D tentatively TRBD1 (6 bases). Germline CDR1 reads SGHDT; CDR2 reads YYEEEE. V was cut by 4 bases and J by 7 bases, with 17 bases left in between. The CDR3 has 15 amino acids. The CDR3 is CASSKQGFSREKLFF. DNA for the CDR3: TGTGCCAGCAGCAAACAGGGATTTAGTCGTGAAAAACTGTTTTTT. Combining the CDR3 with reference TRBV5-6 and TRBJ1-4 gives the whole variable domain DAGVTQSPTHLIKTRGQQVTLRCSPKSGHDTVSWYQQALGQGPQFIFQYYEEEERQRGNFPDRFSGHQFPNYSSELNVNALLLGDSALYLCASSKQGFSREKLFFGSGTQLSVL.

The chain is built from TRBV20-1 and TRBJ2-5; 10 bases match TRBD1. The closer fit of TRBJ2-7 to the DNA end suggests the J call may be wrong. Germline assignment: CDR1 DFQATT and CDR2 SNEGSKA (reference sequence). This CDR3 contains 15 residues. CDR3 loop: CSARDTGQGMYEQYF. The CDR3 DNA is TGCAGTGCTAGAGATACGGGACAGGGGATGTACGAGCAGTACTTC.

As regards this clonotype: Relative to the germline gene, one junction end is altered; a read error may explain this. The V and J genes are TRBV4-2 and TRBJ2-7; weak D call: TRBD2 (5 bases). CDR3 length: 13 amino acids. Germline V lookup: CDR1 LGHNA, CDR2 YNFKEQ. The CDR3 is CANSETIRDEQYF. The DNA of the CDR3 is TGTGCCAACAGCGAGACAATCCGGGATGAGCAGTACTTC.

This clonotype was picked up a small number of times. The rearrangement uses TRBV4-2 and TRBJ1-5, with 12 bases that match TRBD1. The CDR3 is made up of 18 amino acids. The germline V gene encodes CDR1 LGHNA and CDR2 YNFKEQ. V dropped 5 bases and J dropped 4; count of bases not matched to a gene: 12. The CDR3 nucleotides are TGTGCCAGCAGCAATGCCGGGACAGGGGGCCAGGAAAATCAGCCCCAGCATTTT. It codes for CASSNAGTGGQENQPQHF.

Notes on this clonotype: Sequence at one end of the junction differs from germline and may be a read error. The J gene is TRBJ2-1, the V gene TRBV6-2 or TRBV6-3; D is perhaps TRBD2 (6 bases). Germline loops: CDR1 MNHEY, CDR2 SVGEGT. The CDR3 covers 11 residues. Here the CDR3 DNA reads TGTGCCAACAGGAGTTGGGGGGAGCAGTTCTTT. Translation gives CANRSWGEQFF.

The V and J genes are TRBV27 and TRBJ1-2, with no clear D. There are 13 residues in the CDR3. CDR1 and CDR2 from the germline V gene are MNHEY and SMNVEV (reference sequence). V was cut by 2 bases and J by 4 bases, with 8 bases left in between. The CDR3 bases are TGTGCCAGCAGTTTACTCGGGTTCTATGGCTACACCTTC. It translates to CASSLLGFYGYTF.

J is TRBJ2-3 and V is TRBV7-2; TRBD1 aligns across 7 bases. The CDR3 sequence is 15 residues long. Trimming removed 6 bases from V and 2 bases from J; junction bases left unmatched: 8. Germline CDR1 and CDR2: SGHTA and FQGNSA. The CDR3 region is CASRAATGFTDTQYF. The CDR3 DNA reads as TGTGCCAGCAGGGCGGCGACAGGGTTCACAGATACGCAGTATTTT.